There are many counts of the clone carrying this TCR beta chain. Its antigen is unknown. One entry per CDR3 protein, called by TCRdb with MiXCR from the 5' RACE reads. The sample yields 350,000 to 550,000 distinct CDR3 sequences, 15% to 20% seen once. These data are taken from a study of T-cell memory formation after mild COVID-19. Study-wide results and limits: Among clones peaking at day 37 in the second wave, SARS-CoV-2 specificity remained unconfirmed. Day 15 to 85 contractors were CD4/CD8 balanced; later expanders leaned CD4+.

The CDR3 has 12 residues. V shed 3 bases and J shed 9 bases, with 7 bases lying between them. Per the germline V gene, CDR1 is SGHKS and CDR2 is YYEKEE (reference sequence). V gene TRBV5-5 combines with J gene TRBJ1-6; no clear D gene. The clonotype originates from a man aged 18 to 29 who had mild COVID-19 (a few samples of this study predate the infection). Cell type and time point are not known. Specimen: PBMCs or a T cell subset sorted from them (not recorded which). The CDR3 region is CASSSTTSPLHF. The CDR3, as DNA: TGTGCCAGCAGCTCTACTACTTCACCCCTCCACTTT.